Listed below are T cell receptor beta chains from one sample, sequenced in a study of cytomegalovirus exposure and HLA in healthy donors. The protocol was immunoSEQ multiplex PCR, while the TCRdb copy is restricted to in-frame clones and leaves out a portion. This sample's table reports about 58,000 clones. The sequenced sample consisted of PBMCs. The receptors here all came from a woman aged 18-30 years in good health and CMV-seronegative. CDR3s include the opening cysteine and the closing phenylalanine or tryptophan. The order of the fields is D gene, J gene, CDR3 length, V gene, CDR3 DNA, CDR3 protein. The D gene is left open where the match is weak.

TRBD1 | TRBJ2-7 | 15 | TRBV13 | TGTGCCAGCAGCTTCAGGGGGCCGATGGGAAACGAGCAGTACTTC | CASSFRGPMGNEQYF
. | TRBJ2-5 | 15 | TRBV7-9 | TGTGCCAGCAGCCTAACCCGGGGCGGGAAAGAGACCCAGTACTTC | CASSLTRGGKETQYF
TRBD1 | TRBJ1-2 | 16 | TRBV5-1 | TGCGCCAGCAGCTTGGTTGAGGGGGCGCGAAACTATGGCTACACCTTC | CASSLVEGARNYGYTF
TRBD1 | TRBJ1-4 | 16 | TRBV7-9 | TGTGCCAGCAGCAAACAGGGGGCCTTTACTAATGAAAAACTGTTTTTT | CASSKQGAFTNEKLFF
TRBD2 | TRBJ2-5 | 15 | TRBV30 | TGTGCCTGGAGTTTAGGGCTAGCGGGAGGAGAGACCCAGTACTTC | CAWSLGLAGGETQYF
TRBD2 | TRBJ2-3 | 15 | TRBV5-1 | TGCGCCAGCAGCTATCTAGCGGGGTCGGCAGATACGCAGTATTTT | CASSYLAGSADTQYF
. | TRBJ1-3 | 15 | TRBV2 | TGTGCCAGCAGTGTGGGGGGTTACTCTGGAAACACCATATATTTT | CASSVGGYSGNTIYF
. | TRBJ2-7 | 16 | TRBV7-9 | TGTGCCAGCAGCACCTGGGGGGGCCTTAGCTCCTACGAGCAGTACTTC | CASSTWGGLSSYEQYF
. | TRBJ2-7 | 11 | TRBV6-1 | TGTGCCTGCCGGGGTGCCTACGAGCAGTACTTC | CACRGAYEQYF
. | TRBJ1-4 | 12 | TRBV18 | TGTGCCAGCTCACCGTTACAAGAAAAACTGTTTTTT | CASSPLQEKLFF
. | TRBJ2-7 | 11 | TRBV20-1 | TGCAGTGCTAGCCAAGGGAGGGAGCAGTACTTC | CSASQGREQYF
. | TRBJ1-6 | 14 | TRBV5-6 | TGTGCAAGCCACCAGACAGTGCACAAAAGGGCCCTCCACTTT | CASHQTVHKRALHF
. | TRBJ1-2 | 14 | TRBV11-2 | TGTGCCAGCAGCTTAGATGTCGGGAACTATGGCTACACCTTC | CASSLDVGNYGYTF
TRBD1 | TRBJ1-5 | 13 | TRBV7-2 | TGTGCCAGCAGCTCACAGGGGAATCAGCCCCAGCATTTT | CASSSQGNQPQHF
TRBD2 | TRBJ2-3 | 13 | TRBV2 | TGTGCCAGCACACGGGAGGCCACAGATACGCAGTATTTT | CASTREATDTQYF
. | TRBJ1-1 | 13 | TRBV7-9 | TGTGCCAGCAGCTCCCAGGGGAACACTGAAGCTTTCTTT | CASSSQGNTEAFF
. | TRBJ1-6 | 14 | TRBV6-5 | TGTGCCAGCGGGGACACTGGCAATAATTCACCCCTCCACTTT | CASGDTGNNSPLHF
. | TRBJ1-6 | 15 | TRBV4-2 | TGTGCCAGCAGCCAAGAGGTAAACACCAATTCACCCCTCCACTTT | CASSQEVNTNSPLHF
. | TRBJ1-2 | 11 | TRBV20-1 | TGCAGTGCTTCCCAGGGGAATGGCTACACCTTC | CSASQGNGYTF
TRBD1 | TRBJ1-1 | 15 | TRBV6-5 | TGTGCCAGCAGGCGACAGGGCTTTTGGAACACTGAAGCTTTCTTT | CASRRQGFWNTEAFF
. | TRBJ1-3 | 15 | TRBV7-2 | TGTGCCAGCAGCTTAGTGCAGGGGCTCGGAAACACCATATATTTT | CASSLVQGLGNTIYF
TRBD1 | TRBJ1-1 | 16 | TRBV14 | TGTGCCAGCAGCCAAGGAAGGGACAGGGTGAACACTGAAGCTTTCTTT | CASSQGRDRVNTEAFF
TRBD1 | TRBJ1-4 | 17 | TRBV15 | TGTGCCACCAGCAGAGATCCGGGACAGGGTTTGGCGGAAAAACTGTTTTTT | CATSRDPGQGLAEKLFF
. | TRBJ2-7 | 15 | TRBV27 | TGTGCCAGCAGTTTAAGGCGGCTATCCGCCTACGAGCAGTACTTC | CASSLRRLSAYEQYF
TRBD1 | TRBJ1-2 | 14 | TRBV6-5 | TGTGCCAGCAGTCAGAACGACAGGGGATATGGCTACACCTTC | CASSQNDRGYGYTF
. | TRBJ1-1 | 12 | TRBV23-1 | TGCGCCAGCATCCCAGGAAACACTGAAGCTTTCTTT | CASIPGNTEAFF
. | TRBJ2-7 | 11 | TRBV20-1 | TGCAGTGCTTTTAGCGGCCTCGAGCAGTACTTC | CSAFSGLEQYF
. | TRBJ1-5 | 14 | TRBV7-2 | TGTGCCAGCAGCTTAGAGGGCAGGGTACAGCCCCAGCATTTT | CASSLEGRVQPQHF
TRBD2 | TRBJ2-7 | 15 | TRBV4-2 | TGTGCCAGCAGCCGGGCGAAGCGGGGGTACGTAGAGCAGTACTTC | CASSRAKRGYVEQYF
TRBD1 | TRBJ2-7 | 15 | TRBV19 | TGTGCCAGTAGCCCGCGTGACAGGGGGTCCTACGAGCAGTACTTC | CASSPRDRGSYEQYF
. | TRBJ1-2 | 12 | TRBV11-2 | TGTGCCAGCAGCTCGGAGGTTAATGGCTACACCTTC | CASSSEVNGYTF
. | TRBJ1-6 | 18 | TRBV6-1 | TGTGCCAGCAGTGAAGCGTTTAGTGCGGGACCAATTTTTTCACCCCTCCACTTT | CASSEAFSAGPIFSPLHF
. | TRBJ1-2 | 14 | TRBV7-8 | TGTGCCAGCAGCTTAGGTACCAGACTTTATGGCTACACCTTC | CASSLGTRLYGYTF
TRBD1 | TRBJ1-2 | 15 | TRBV19 | TGTGCCAGTAGTCTTCGTACCGGGACAGGGGATGGCTACACCTTC | CASSLRTGTGDGYTF
. | TRBJ1-2 | 14 | TRBV28 | TGTGCCAGCAGTTTTCGGAGGGCTGTTGGGGGCTACACCTTC | CASSFRRAVGGYTF
TRBD2 | TRBJ2-3 | 17 | TRBV5-1 | TGCGCCAGCAGCGATCTGACTAGCGGGAGTGGCCGGGATACGCAGTATTTT | CASSDLTSGSGRDTQYF
TRBD2 | TRBJ2-1 | 15 | TRBV19 | TGTGCCAGTAGTCCCGTAGCGGGATCCTACAATGAGCAGTTCTTC | CASSPVAGSYNEQFF
TRBD2 | TRBJ2-5 | 17 | TRBV5-4 | TGTGCCAGCAGCTCAGGACTAGCGGGGGGGATGGGGGAGACCCAGTACTTC | CASSSGLAGGMGETQYF